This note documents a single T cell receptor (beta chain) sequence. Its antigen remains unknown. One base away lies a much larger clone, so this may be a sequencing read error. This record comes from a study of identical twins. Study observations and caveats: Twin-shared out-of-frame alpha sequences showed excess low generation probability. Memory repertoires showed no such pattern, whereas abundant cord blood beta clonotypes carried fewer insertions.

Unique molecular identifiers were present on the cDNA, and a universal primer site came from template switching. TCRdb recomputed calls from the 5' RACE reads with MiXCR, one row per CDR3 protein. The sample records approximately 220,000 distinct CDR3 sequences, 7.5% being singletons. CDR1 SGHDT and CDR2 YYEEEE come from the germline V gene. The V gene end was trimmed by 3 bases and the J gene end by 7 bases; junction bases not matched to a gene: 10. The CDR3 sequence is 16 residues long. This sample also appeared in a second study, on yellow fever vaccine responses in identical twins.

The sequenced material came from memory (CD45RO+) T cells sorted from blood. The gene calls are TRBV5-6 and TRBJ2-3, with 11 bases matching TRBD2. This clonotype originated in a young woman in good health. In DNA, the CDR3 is TGTGCCAGCAGCTGGCAGTCTAGCGGGAGGACAAATACGCAGTATTTT. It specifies CASSWQSSGRTNTQYF.